This T cell receptor beta chain emerged from a study of blood T cells in healthy people across ages (dated by TCRdb to about 2015). A note on the overall study: In model experiments, template switching captured roughly one uniquely barcoded TCR beta cDNA molecule for every two T cells. The study measured age-related changes in TCR beta repertoire diversity using deep sequencing normalized with unique cDNA molecular identifiers. Four age groups were formed from the donors: young (average about 15 years), middle-aged (approximately 40), aged (around 68) and long-lived (around 82). Donors of different ages were randomly distributed across sequencing lanes to avoid experimental bias. Using the same blood draw, the study looked at two additional independent replicas of 1 million unique cDNA reads for two donors, one aged 18 to 30 and the other aged 80 or older.

To prepare the library, 5' RACE was applied. The sequencer was an Illumina HiSeq 2500. A second PCR of roughly 7 to 12 cycles was run with a J-beta primer mix and a sample-barcoded 5' primer. Each TCR beta cDNA molecule received a unique molecular identifier from a template-switch 5' adaptor carrying 12 random nucleotides. Each sample yielded at least 3 million CDR3-containing paired-end reads. All of the RNA was converted into first-strand cDNA using the Mint cDNA synthesis kit, with a TRBC-specific oligonucleotide serving as the primer. All cDNA was treated with uracil-DNA glycosylase and then went through a first 18-cycle PCR with the universal primers M1SS and BC2_uni_R. For the original study's pipeline: For normalization, 1 million high-quality reads, each with a distinct molecular identifier, were randomly selected from each sample. Instead of being binned into consensus sequences, reads with shared molecular identifiers were discarded. MiTCR, run with a Q25 quality threshold and the strictest error-elimination algorithm, handled CDR3 identification, clonotype clustering and error correction. A nonparametric unseen species model using Euler transformation provided a lower-bound estimate of total TCR beta diversity. TCRdb reran the public reads through fastp at Q25 and MiXCR, keeping productive beta chains. Each entry is one CDR3 protein sequence, shown with its most common DNA and genes. The V and J calls and clone size come from TCRdb's table, not from the authors' own analysis. Across this sample there are around 900,000 distinct CDR3 sequences, with about 51% seen only once. 20% to 25% of the sample belongs to the ten largest clones.

Systemically healthy Caucasian individuals from Russia, 39 in total and aged 6 to 90 years, were included as donors. Roughly 9 milliliters of peripheral blood were drawn from each donor into EDTA-treated Vacutainer tubes. Ficoll-Paque density-gradient centrifugation was used to isolate PBMCs, with at least 6 million per sample. Trizol reagent was used to extract total RNA from the PBMCs, yielding at least 6 micrograms per sample. Naive CD45RAhigh/CD27high T cell percentages were measured by flow cytometry on a PBMC aliquot from every donor. V was cut back by 7 bases and J by 2 bases, leaving a gap of 18 bases between them. The CDR3, from cysteine to phenylalanine, totals 15 residues. This entry keeps only the CDR3 DNA: 45 bases, framed from base 1. The germline V gene gives CDR1 as MGHDK and CDR2 as SYGVNS. Summary of the overall study and its limitations: Observed TCR beta diversity per million T cells fell roughly linearly with age, and a significant reduction was already apparent by age roughly 40. Estimates of total diversity based on one million sequenced T cells were regarded as lower bounds and as underestimates. Conclusive comparison of naive and antigen-experienced compartments was prevented by the profiling of bulk unsorted PBMCs. The CMV infection status of donors was not known, potentially confounding age-related changes in expanded clonotypes. There was a strong correlation between observed TCR beta diversity and the percentage of naive T cells measured by flow cytometry. Compared with the aged group, more naive CD4+ T cells, fewer expanded clones and increased TCR diversity were shown by the long-lived group, suggesting age selection.

This clonotype was recorded at least ten times. Its antigen is still unknown. No base qualities exist here, and no much larger clone lies one base off it. The sequence was collected from an older woman in good health. The chain links TRBV25-1 with TRBJ2-7; no D gene is confidently identified. Source material: blood. The sequence in DNA is TGTGCCAGCAAGGAGAGCGTGGGGTCTACCTACGAGCAGTACTTC. This encodes CASKESVGSTYEQYF.